Below, one T cell receptor (beta chain) is given with its context. Data came from immunoSEQ multiplex PCR; TCRdb stores just in-frame clones and leaves some out. Here the sample spans 700,000 to 750,000 clones, approximately 83% being singletons. This specimen belongs to a study of shared T cell receptors in the human thymus. This CDR3 has 17 amino acids. CDR1 is MNHEY, CDR2 SMNVEV, per germline (reference sequence). Trimming stripped 5 bases from V and 1 base from J, with 15 bases between. These records were also assigned to another study, of human thymus T cells.

Sequencing was performed on thymocytes. The gene calls are TRBV27 and TRBJ1-6; D call uncertain. The sequence came from a girl under three years old with a congenital heart defect. The chain's CDR3 is CASSQSQQSSYNSPLHF. In DNA, the CDR3 is TGTGCCAGCAGTCAGTCCCAACAATCGTCCTATAATTCACCCCTCCACTTT.